The subject of this entry is one T cell receptor beta chain. The data belong to a study of blood T cell repertoires in COVID-19. Study-level background: The United States, Italy and Spain were the sources of the acute and convalescent COVID-19 samples.

With 0 bases removed from V and 4 bases from J, the gap between germline ends came to 14 bases. CDR1 is SGHRS, CDR2 YFSETQ, per germline. This CDR3 spans 16 amino acids. This table comes from immunoSEQ multiplex PCR, and its TCRdb copy is limited to in-frame clones, with some not included. Here the sample spans some 110,000 clones, 80% to 85% being singletons. This chain connects TRBV5-1 to TRBJ1-3; D not certain. The source of this sequence is a man aged 70-80 years with acute or convalescent COVID-19. The specimen was peripheral blood. CDR3 sequence: CASSLAGGRYGNTIYF. The CDR3 DNA reads as TGCGCCAGCAGCTTGGCCGGAGGGCGATACGGAAACACCATATATTTT.